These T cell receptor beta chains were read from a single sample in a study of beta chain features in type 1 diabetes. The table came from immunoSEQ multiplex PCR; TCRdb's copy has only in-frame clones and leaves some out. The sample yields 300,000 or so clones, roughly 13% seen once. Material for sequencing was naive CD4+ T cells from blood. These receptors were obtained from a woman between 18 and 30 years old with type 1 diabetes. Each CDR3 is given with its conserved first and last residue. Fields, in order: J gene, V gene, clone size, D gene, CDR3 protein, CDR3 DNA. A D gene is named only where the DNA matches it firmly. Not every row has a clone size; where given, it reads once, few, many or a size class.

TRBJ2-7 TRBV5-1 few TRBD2 CASRGSGSYEQYF TGCGCCAGCAGGGGTAGCGGGAGCTACGAGCAGTACTTC
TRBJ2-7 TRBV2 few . CASTEFRGEQYF TGTGCCAGCACAGAGTTCAGGGGCGAGCAGTACTTC
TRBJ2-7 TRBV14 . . CASSLVDSGEQYF TGTGCCAGCAGCCTCGTTGATAGCGGCGAGCAGTACTTC
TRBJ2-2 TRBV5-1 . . CASSTDPLNTGELFF TGCGCCAGCAGCACAGACCCTCTGAACACCGGGGAGCTGTTTTTT
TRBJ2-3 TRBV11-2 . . CASSPRQGLGDTQYF TGTGCCAGCAGCCCGAGGCAGGGGCTCGGTGATACGCAGTATTTT
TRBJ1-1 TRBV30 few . CAWSPGGTEAFF TGTGCCTGGAGTCCCGGGGGCACTGAAGCTTTCTTT
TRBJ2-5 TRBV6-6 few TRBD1 CASRAWTGQETQYF TGTGCCAGCAGGGCTTGGACAGGCCAAGAGACCCAGTACTTC
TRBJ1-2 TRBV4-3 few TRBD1 CASSQAPRGDYGYTF TGCGCCAGCAGCCAAGCCCCCAGGGGGGACTATGGCTACACCTTC
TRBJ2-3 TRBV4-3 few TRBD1 CASSQGRQGSYTDTQYF TGCGCCAGCAGCCAGGGTAGACAGGGAAGTTATACAGATACGCAGTATTTT
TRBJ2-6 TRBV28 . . CASSLLSAGANVLTF TGTGCCAGCAGTTTATTGAGTGCTGGGGCCAACGTCCTGACTTTC
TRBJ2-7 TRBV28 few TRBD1 CASSRPGQGFYEQYF TGTGCCAGCAGCAGACCGGGACAGGGATTCTACGAGCAGTACTTC
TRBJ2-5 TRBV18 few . CASSPPRILGPQETQYF TGTGCCAGCTCACCACCGCGGATCCTCGGCCCACAAGAGACCCAGTACTTC
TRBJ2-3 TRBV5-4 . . CASSSTGTDTQYF TGTGCCAGCAGCTCAACAGGTACAGATACGCAGTATTTT
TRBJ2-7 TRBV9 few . CASNRGIGYEQYF TGTGCCAGCAACCGCGGGATCGGATACGAGCAGTACTTC
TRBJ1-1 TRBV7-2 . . CASSADSQKAFF TGTGCCAGCAGCGCGGACAGCCAGAAAGCTTTCTTT
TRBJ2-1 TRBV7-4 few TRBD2 CASSRGTSGIDEQFF TGTGCCAGCAGTCGGGGGACTAGCGGAATTGATGAGCAGTTCTTC
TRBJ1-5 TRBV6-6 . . CASSRGSGNQPQHF TGTGCCAGCAGCCGTGGGAGCGGCAATCAGCCCCAGCATTTT
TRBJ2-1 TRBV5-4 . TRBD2 CASSLGLAGYNEQFF TGTGCCAGCAGCTTGGGGCTAGCGGGTTACAATGAGCAGTTCTTC
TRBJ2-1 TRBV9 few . CASTQNGGSYNEQFF TGTGCCAGCACCCAGAACGGGGGATCCTACAATGAGCAGTTCTTC
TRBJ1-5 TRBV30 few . CAWSVQDNQPQHF TGTGCCTGGAGTGTCCAGGACAATCAGCCCCAGCATTTT
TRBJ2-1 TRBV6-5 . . CASSPQGLMNNEQFF TGTGCCAGCAGTCCACAGGGACTAATGAACAATGAGCAGTTCTTC
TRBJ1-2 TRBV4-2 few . CASSRQTGDGYTF TGTGCCAGCAGCCGGCAGACAGGTGATGGCTACACCTTC
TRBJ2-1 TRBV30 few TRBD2 CAWSVGLAGGPGEQFF TGTGCCTGGAGTGTCGGACTAGCGGGAGGGCCGGGGGAGCAGTTCTTC
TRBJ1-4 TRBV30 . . CAWRAPGTSAHVGEKLFF TGTGCCTGGAGAGCCCCCGGGACTTCGGCTCACGTCGGGGAAAAACTGTTTTTT
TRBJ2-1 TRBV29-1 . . CSAGQINYNEQFF TGCAGCGCCGGACAGATCAATTACAATGAGCAGTTCTTC
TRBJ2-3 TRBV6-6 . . CASVSSVTDTQYF TGTGCCAGCGTTTCTAGCGTAACAGATACGCAGTATTTT
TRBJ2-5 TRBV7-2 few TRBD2 CASSSAGPSGETQYF TGTGCCAGCAGCTCCGCAGGACCTAGCGGGGAGACCCAGTACTTC
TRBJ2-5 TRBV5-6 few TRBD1 CASSSDRGQETQYF TGTGCCAGCAGTTCGGACAGGGGTCAAGAGACCCAGTACTTC
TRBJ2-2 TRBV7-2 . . CASSSDYSGELFF TGTGCCAGCAGCTCGGACTACTCCGGGGAGCTGTTTTTT
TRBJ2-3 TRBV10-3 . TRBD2 CAISRTSGRLGDTQYF TGTGCCATCAGTCGGACTAGCGGGAGGTTGGGAGATACGCAGTATTTT
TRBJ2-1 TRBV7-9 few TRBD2 CASSLGSGSFYNEQFF TGTGCCAGCAGCTTAGGAAGCGGGAGTTTCTACAATGAGCAGTTCTTC
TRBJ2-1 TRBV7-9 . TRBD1 CASSYGQGRLDEQFF TGTGCCAGCAGCTATGGACAGGGAAGACTTGATGAGCAGTTCTTC
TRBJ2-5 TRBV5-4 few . CASSPGQSETQYF TGTGCCAGCAGCCCAGGACAATCGGAGACCCAGTACTTC
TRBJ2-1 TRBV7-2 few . CASSFTGSGGNNEQFF TGTGCCAGCAGCTTCACAGGCAGCGGCGGGAACAATGAGCAGTTCTTC
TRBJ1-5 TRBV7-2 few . CASSPPGDQPQHF TGTGCCAGCAGCCCTCCAGGGGATCAGCCCCAGCATTTT
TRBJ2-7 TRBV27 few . CASSLSWSGDYEQYF TGTGCCAGCAGTTTATCTTGGTCGGGGGATTACGAGCAGTACTTC
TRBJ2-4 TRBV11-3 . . CASSALRLGQGNIQYF TGTGCCAGCAGCGCTCTGAGACTCGGTCAAGGAAACATTCAGTACTTC
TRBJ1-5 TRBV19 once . CATRGGLGQPQHF TGTGCCACCCGGGGAGGTCTAGGTCAGCCCCAGCATTTT
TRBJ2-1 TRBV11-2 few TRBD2 CASSLVRGSWYNEQFF TGTGCCAGCAGCTTAGTTCGCGGGAGTTGGTACAATGAGCAGTTCTTC